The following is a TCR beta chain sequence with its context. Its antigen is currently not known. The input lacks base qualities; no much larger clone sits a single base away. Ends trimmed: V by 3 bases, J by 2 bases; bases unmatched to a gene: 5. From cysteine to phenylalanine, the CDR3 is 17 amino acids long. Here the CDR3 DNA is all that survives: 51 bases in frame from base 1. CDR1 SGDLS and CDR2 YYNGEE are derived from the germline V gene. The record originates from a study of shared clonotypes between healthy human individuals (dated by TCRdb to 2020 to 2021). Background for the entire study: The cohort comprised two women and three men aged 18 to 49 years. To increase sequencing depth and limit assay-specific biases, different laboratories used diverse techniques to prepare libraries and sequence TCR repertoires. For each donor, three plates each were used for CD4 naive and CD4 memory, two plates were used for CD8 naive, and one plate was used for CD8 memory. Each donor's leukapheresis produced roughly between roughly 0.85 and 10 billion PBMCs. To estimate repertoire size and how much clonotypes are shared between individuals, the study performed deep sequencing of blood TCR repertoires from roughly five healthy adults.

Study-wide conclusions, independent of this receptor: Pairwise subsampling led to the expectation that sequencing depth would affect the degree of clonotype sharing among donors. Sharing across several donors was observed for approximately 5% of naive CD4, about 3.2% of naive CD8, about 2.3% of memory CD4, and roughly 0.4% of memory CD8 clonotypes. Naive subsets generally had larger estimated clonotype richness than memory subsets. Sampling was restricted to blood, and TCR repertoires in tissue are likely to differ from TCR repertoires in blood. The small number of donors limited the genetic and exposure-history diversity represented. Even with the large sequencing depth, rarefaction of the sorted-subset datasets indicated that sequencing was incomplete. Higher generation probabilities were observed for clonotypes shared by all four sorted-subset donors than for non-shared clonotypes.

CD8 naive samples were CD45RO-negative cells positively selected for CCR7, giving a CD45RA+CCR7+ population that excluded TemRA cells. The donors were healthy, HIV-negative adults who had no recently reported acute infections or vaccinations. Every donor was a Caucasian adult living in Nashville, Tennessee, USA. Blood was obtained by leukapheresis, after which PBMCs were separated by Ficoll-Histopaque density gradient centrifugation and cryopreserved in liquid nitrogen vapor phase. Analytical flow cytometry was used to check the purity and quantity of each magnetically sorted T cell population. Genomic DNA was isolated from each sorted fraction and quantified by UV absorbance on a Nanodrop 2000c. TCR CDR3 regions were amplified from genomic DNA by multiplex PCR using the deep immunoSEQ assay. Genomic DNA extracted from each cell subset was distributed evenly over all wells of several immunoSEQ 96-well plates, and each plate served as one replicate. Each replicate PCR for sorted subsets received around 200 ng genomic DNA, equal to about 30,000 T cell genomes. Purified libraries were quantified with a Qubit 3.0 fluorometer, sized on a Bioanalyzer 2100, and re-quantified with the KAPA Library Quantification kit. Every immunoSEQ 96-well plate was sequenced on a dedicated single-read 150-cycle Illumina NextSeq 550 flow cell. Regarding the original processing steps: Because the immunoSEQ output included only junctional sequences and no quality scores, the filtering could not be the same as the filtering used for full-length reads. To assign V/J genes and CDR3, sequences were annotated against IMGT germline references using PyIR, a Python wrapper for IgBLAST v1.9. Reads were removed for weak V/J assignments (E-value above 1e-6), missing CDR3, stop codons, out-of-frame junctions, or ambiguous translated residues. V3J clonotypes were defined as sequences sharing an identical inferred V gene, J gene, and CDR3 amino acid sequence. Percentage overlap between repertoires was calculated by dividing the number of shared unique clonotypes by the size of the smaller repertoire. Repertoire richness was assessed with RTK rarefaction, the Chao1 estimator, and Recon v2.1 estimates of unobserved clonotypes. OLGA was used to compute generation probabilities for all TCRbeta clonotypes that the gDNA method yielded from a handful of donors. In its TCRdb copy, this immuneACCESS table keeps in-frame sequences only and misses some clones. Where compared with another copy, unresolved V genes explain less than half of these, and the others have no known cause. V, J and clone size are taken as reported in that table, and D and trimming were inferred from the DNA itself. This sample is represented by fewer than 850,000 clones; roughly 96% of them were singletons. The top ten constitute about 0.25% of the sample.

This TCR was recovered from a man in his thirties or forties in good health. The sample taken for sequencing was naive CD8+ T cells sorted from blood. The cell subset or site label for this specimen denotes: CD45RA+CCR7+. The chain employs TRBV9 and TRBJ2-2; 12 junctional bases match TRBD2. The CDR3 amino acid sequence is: CASSAGLAGINTGELFF. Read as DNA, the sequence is TGTGCCAGCAGCGCCGGACTAGCGGGAATAAACACCGGGGAGCTGTTTTTT.